A selection of T cell receptor beta chains follows, all from one sample in a study of CD8 T cells in ankylosing spondylitis. TCRdb re-derived calls from the 5' RACE reads in MiXCR, one entry per CDR3 protein. The sample has about 39,000 distinct CDR3 sequences; over 3.5% are singletons. Sequenced: blood, either unsorted or a sorted T cell fraction (not recorded which). The origin of the receptors is a female donor with ankylosing spondylitis or in good health (not recorded which). CDR3s include the opening cysteine and the closing phenylalanine or tryptophan. D genes are given only for firm matches. Clone size appears in some rows only: once, few, many, or a class for an expanded clone.

abundance | len | j_gene | d_gene | v_gene | CDR3aa | CDR3nt
many | 16 | TRBJ2-1 | TRBD2 | TRBV9 | CASSLLGGGANNEQFF | TGTGCCAGCAGCCTCCTCGGCGGGGGGGCCAACAATGAGCAGTTCTTC
. | 15 | TRBJ2-3 | . | TRBV9 | CASSFQGLGTDTQYF | TGTGCCAGCAGCTTCCAGGGGCTAGGCACAGATACGCAGTATTTT
few | 14 | TRBJ2-5 | . | TRBV9 | CASSAPGSEVTQYF | TGTGCCAGCAGCGCCCCTGGCTCGGAGGTGACCCAGTACTTC
many | 16 | TRBJ2-3 | TRBD2 | TRBV9 | CASRRTSGADTDTQYF | TGTGCCAGCAGGCGGACTAGCGGGGCAGACACAGATACGCAGTATTTT
many | 13 | TRBJ1-4 | . | TRBV9 | CASSVDVEEKLFF | TGTGCCAGCAGCGTAGACGTGGAAGAAAAACTGTTTTTT
many | 19 | TRBJ2-7 | . | TRBV21-1 | CASSKGGPKQDGRSYEQYF | TGTGCCAGCAGCAAAGGTGGCCCCAAACAGGACGGACGCTCCTACGAGCAGTACTTC
many | 13 | TRBJ2-1 | TRBD2 | TRBV9 | CASTGGSGNEQFF | TGTGCCAGCACGGGGGGGTCTGGGAATGAGCAGTTCTTC
many | 14 | TRBJ1-1 | TRBD1 | TRBV9 | CASSPQGGLIEAFF | TGTGCCAGCAGCCCCCAGGGGGGCCTCATTGAAGCTTTCTTT
many | 15 | TRBJ1-2 | TRBD1 | TRBV9 | CASSVAGQGAGGYTF | TGTGCCAGCAGCGTAGCTGGACAGGGGGCGGGTGGCTACACCTTC
many | 15 | TRBJ1-4 | . | TRBV9 | CASSVGGGLNEKLFF | TGTGCCAGCAGCGTAGGGGGGGGGCTGAATGAAAAACTGTTTTTT
many | 14 | TRBJ1-1 | . | TRBV9 | CASSVVGQGAEAFF | TGTGCCAGCAGCGTAGTAGGGCAGGGCGCTGAAGCTTTCTTT
many | 14 | TRBJ2-7 | . | TRBV9 | CASSPSGWSYEQYF | TGTGCCAGCAGCCCCTCCGGGTGGTCCTACGAGCAGTACTTC
many | 14 | TRBJ2-1 | . | TRBV9 | CASSLGTVNNEQFF | TGTGCCAGCAGCCTAGGGACGGTAAACAATGAGCAGTTCTTC
many | 18 | TRBJ2-1 | TRBD2 | TRBV9 | CASSPGLAGSLSYNEQFF | TGTGCCAGCAGCCCCGGACTAGCGGGGAGCCTCTCCTACAATGAGCAGTTCTTC
many | 14 | TRBJ2-5 | . | TRBV9 | CASSVETEQETQYF | TGTGCCAGCAGCGTAGAGACTGAACAAGAGACCCAGTACTTC
many | 14 | TRBJ2-1 | TRBD2 | TRBV9 | CASSPLTSGDEQFF | TGTGCCAGCAGCCCGCTGACTAGCGGGGATGAGCAGTTCTTC
many | 14 | TRBJ2-1 | . | TRBV9 | CASSVQTGTNEQFF | TGTGCCAGCAGCGTCCAGACAGGCACCAATGAGCAGTTCTTC
many | 14 | TRBJ1-5 | . | TRBV9 | CASSIDSRNQPQHF | TGTGCCAGCAGCATAGACAGTCGCAATCAGCCCCAGCATTTT
many | 18 | TRBJ2-7 | TRBD2 | TRBV9 | CASSSPRGSGLPLDEQYF | TGTGCCAGCAGCTCCCCTCGGGGTAGCGGGCTTCCGTTGGACGAGCAGTACTTC
few | 11 | TRBJ2-3 | . | TRBV9 | CASSGVNTQYF | TGTGCCAGCAGCGGGGTGAATACGCAGTATTTT
many | 13 | TRBJ1-2 | . | TRBV9 | CASSLRGGFGYTF | TGTGCCAGCAGCCTCCGGGGGGGATTCGGCTACACCTTC
few | 14 | TRBJ2-1 | . | TRBV9 | CASSVTGTVNEQFF | TGTGCCAGCAGCGTCACAGGGACGGTAAATGAGCAGTTCTTC
many | 16 | TRBJ2-1 | . | TRBV9 | CASSVAAGTPYNEQFF | TGTGCCAGCAGCGTAGCGGCGGGGACACCCTACAATGAGCAGTTCTTC
. | 15 | TRBJ2-7 | . | TRBV9 | CASSPSWRRSGEQYF | TGTGCCAGCAGCCCCTCGTGGAGGCGGAGTGGCGAGCAGTACTTC
. | 18 | TRBJ2-3 | TRBD2 | TRBV9 | CASSPRLAGGRSTDTQYF | TGTGCCAGCAGCCCTAGACTAGCGGGGGGGCGGAGCACAGATACGCAGTATTTT
many | 16 | TRBJ2-3 | . | TRBV9 | CASSVGTARRTDTQYF | TGTGCCAGCAGCGTAGGGACAGCCAGAAGGACGGATACGCAGTATTTT
. | 15 | TRBJ2-3 | . | TRBV9 | CASSVMAGPTDTQYF | TGTGCCAGCAGCGTAATGGCAGGACCCACAGATACGCAGTATTTT
many | 15 | TRBJ2-7 | TRBD2 | TRBV9 | CASSGSGTPTYEQYF | TGTGCCAGCAGCGGTAGCGGGACACCCACCTACGAGCAGTACTTC
many | 13 | TRBJ1-2 | . | TRBV9 | CASSVGGRGGYTF | TGTGCCAGCAGCGTAGGGGGACGAGGTGGCTACACCTTC
many | 18 | TRBJ1-5 | . | TRBV21-1 | CASSKWTTGGLRNQPQHF | TGTGCCAGCAGCAAATGGACCACAGGGGGTCTACGCAATCAGCCCCAGCATTTT
many | 16 | TRBJ2-5 | . | TRBV9 | CASSIKSSGSQETQYF | TGTGCCAGCAGCATAAAATCTTCAGGGTCCCAAGAGACCCAGTACTTC
medium-sized | 15 | TRBJ2-3 | TRBD1 | TRBV9 | CASSLRTGGTDTQYF | TGTGCCAGCAGCCTCCGGACAGGAGGAACAGATACGCAGTATTTT
few | 11 | TRBJ1-6 | . | TRBV9 | CASRGNSPLHF | TGTGCCAGCAGGGGGAATTCACCCCTCCACTTT
. | 16 | TRBJ2-3 | . | TRBV9 | CASSPDRTASTDTQYF | TGTGCCAGCAGCCCAGACCGGACAGCTAGCACAGATACGCAGTATTTT
many | 15 | TRBJ1-2 | . | TRBV9 | CASSVGTLANYGYTF | TGTGCCAGCAGCGTAGGAACCCTCGCAAACTATGGCTACACCTTC
many | 14 | TRBJ2-3 | TRBD2 | TRBV9 | CASSTGGDTDTQYF | TGTGCCAGCAGCACCGGGGGGGACACAGATACGCAGTATTTT
many | 14 | TRBJ1-1 | TRBD1 | TRBV9 | CASSPVTGGTEAFF | TGTGCCAGCAGCCCCGTGACAGGGGGCACTGAAGCTTTCTTT
few | 14 | TRBJ1-3 | . | TRBV12-1 | CASSLTGEGNTIYF | TGTGCCAGCAGCTTGACAGGGGAAGGAAACACCATATATTTT
. | 15 | TRBJ2-3 | TRBD2 | TRBV9 | CASSRTSGGADTQYF | TGTGCCAGCAGCCGGACTAGCGGGGGCGCAGATACGCAGTATTTT
. | 16 | TRBJ2-1 | . | TRBV9 | CASSVDFRQRFGEQFF | TGTGCCAGCAGCGTAGACTTCAGACAGCGTTTCGGTGAGCAGTTCTTC
many | 15 | TRBJ1-6 | . | TRBV9 | CASKRDVTYNSPLHF | TGTGCCAGCAAGAGGGATGTAACCTATAATTCACCCCTCCACTTT
. | 15 | TRBJ1-2 | . | TRBV9 | CASSASGSLDYGYTF | TGTGCCAGCAGCGCGTCAGGGAGTTTAGACTATGGCTACACCTTC
. | 14 | TRBJ1-1 | TRBD1 | TRBV9 | CASSETTGARVAFF | TGTGCCAGCAGCGAAACGACAGGGGCGCGGGTAGCTTTCTTT
many | 14 | TRBJ2-1 | . | TRBV9 | CASSGGRQTNEQFF | TGTGCCAGCAGCGGGGGGCGACAGACCAATGAGCAGTTCTTC
many | 15 | TRBJ1-2 | . | TRBV9 | CASSPAGTTNYGYTF | TGTGCCAGCAGCCCCGCCGGGACGACTAACTATGGCTACACCTTC
many | 13 | TRBJ1-2 | TRBD1 | TRBV9 | CASSATGSYGYTF | TGTGCCAGCAGCGCGACAGGGAGCTATGGCTACACCTTC
many | 13 | TRBJ1-1 | . | TRBV9 | CASSPRGGTEAFF | TGTGCCAGCAGCCCCCGAGGGGGCACTGAAGCTTTCTTT
many | 18 | TRBJ2-1 | TRBD2 | TRBV9 | CASSVDPRSGATYNEQFF | TGTGCCAGCAGCGTAGATCCCCGTAGCGGGGCCACCTACAATGAGCAGTTCTTC
few | 15 | TRBJ2-7 | TRBD2 | TRBV9 | CASSVGTSGRSEQYF | TGTGCCAGCAGCGTAGGGACTAGCGGGCGAAGCGAGCAGTACTTC
many | 15 | TRBJ1-2 | . | TRBV9 | CASSARGSRNYGYTF | TGTGCCAGCAGCGCCCGAGGGTCTCGTAACTATGGCTACACCTTC
. | 15 | TRBJ2-7 | . | TRBV9 | CASSAPASLPYEQYF | TGTGCCAGCAGCGCTCCAGCCTCCCTCCCCTACGAGCAGTACTTC
many | 13 | TRBJ2-2 | . | TRBV9 | CASSVQVSGELFF | TGTGCCAGCAGCGTACAGGTTTCCGGGGAGCTGTTTTTT
many | 13 | TRBJ1-2 | TRBD1 | TRBV9 | CASSDWTGFGYTF | TGTGCCAGCAGCGACTGGACAGGGTTTGGCTACACCTTC
few | 17 | TRBJ2-1 | TRBD2 | TRBV9 | CASSVGLAGSGYNEQFF | TGTGCCAGCAGCGTAGGTCTAGCGGGGTCAGGCTACAATGAGCAGTTCTTC
many | 11 | TRBJ2-3 | . | TRBV9 | CASSDGDTQYF | TGTGCCAGCAGCGATGGAGATACGCAGTATTTT
many | 15 | TRBJ2-1 | . | TRBV9 | CASSVSSGLYNEQFF | TGTGCCAGCAGCGTTAGCAGCGGACTTTACAATGAGCAGTTCTTC
many | 17 | TRBJ1-1 | . | TRBV9 | CASSPRGDIYMNTEAFF | TGTGCCAGCAGCCCCCGGGGGGACATTTACATGAACACTGAAGCTTTCTTT
many | 17 | TRBJ2-7 | . | TRBV9 | CASSVDRGSASSYEQYF | TGTGCCAGCAGCGTAGATCGCGGGTCAGCAAGCTCCTACGAGCAGTACTTC
many | 15 | TRBJ1-2 | . | TRBV9 | CASSVDGGGPYGYTF | TGTGCCAGCAGCGTAGACGGAGGGGGACCCTATGGCTACACCTTC